Listed below are T cell receptor beta chains from one sample, sequenced in a study of OX40 agonist ivuxolimab in advanced cancers. The table came from immunoSEQ multiplex PCR; TCRdb's copy has only in-frame clones and leaves some out. The sample carries 100,000 to 110,000 clones, 75% to 95% recorded once. This specimen consisted of CD4+ or CD8+ T cells sorted from blood, obtained in a trial of the OX40 agonist ivuxolimab. All receptors come from an adult with an advanced solid tumor such as melanoma, head and neck, liver or kidney cancer. CDR3s include the opening cysteine and the closing phenylalanine or tryptophan. Each record gives: J gene, clone size, V gene, D gene, CDR3 length, CDR3 DNA, CDR3 protein. The D gene is left open where the match is weak. The size of a clone is reported for some rows only, either as once, few or many, or as a class for expanded clones.

TRBJ2-7,.,TRBV7-6,.,13,TGTGCCAGCAGCTTAGATCTCACGGGAGAGCAGTACTTC,CASSLDLTGEQYF
TRBJ2-5,.,TRBV4-1,TRBD1,16,TGCGCCAGCAGCCAAGCACCGGGACAGAGCCAAGAGACCCAGTACTTC,CASSQAPGQSQETQYF
TRBJ2-7,.,TRBV18,TRBD1,15,TGTGCCAGCTCACCGCCGGGACAGGGGTCCCGCGAGCAGTACTTC,CASSPPGQGSREQYF
TRBJ2-7,.,TRBV28,TRBD2,15,TGTGCCAGCAGTTTAGCACTAGCGGGAGGGGACGAGCAGTACTTC,CASSLALAGGDEQYF
TRBJ1-5,.,TRBV5-1,.,13,TGCGCCAGCAGCTTGGGGGGGGATCAGCCCCAGCATTTT,CASSLGGDQPQHF
TRBJ1-5,few,TRBV28,TRBD1,15,TGTGCCAGCAGTTCCCCGACAGGGCTTAATCAGCCCCAGCATTTT,CASSSPTGLNQPQHF
TRBJ1-1,.,TRBV5-8,TRBD1,15,TGTGCCAGCAGCCCGGACAGGCTCATGAACACTGAAGCTTTCTTT,CASSPDRLMNTEAFF
TRBJ1-1,.,TRBV7-2,.,14,TGTGCCAGCAGTCACGGACGGGGGAACACTGAAGCTTTCTTT,CASSHGRGNTEAFF
TRBJ1-5,.,TRBV5-3,TRBD1,16,TGTGCCAGAAGCACTGACAGGGGATCCCCCAATCAGCCCCAGCATTTT,CARSTDRGSPNQPQHF
TRBJ2-7,few,TRBV11-1,.,12,TGTGCCAGCAGCTTGGACAGAAATGAGCAGTACTTC,CASSLDRNEQYF
TRBJ2-3,.,TRBV2,TRBD2,16,TGTGCCAGCAGTCCAGGACTAGCGGGTAGCACAGATACGCAGTATTTT,CASSPGLAGSTDTQYF
TRBJ2-5,few,TRBV13,TRBD2,18,TGTGCCAGCAGCTCCCTCACTACTAGCGGGAGGACCAAAGAGACCCAGTACTTC,CASSSLTTSGRTKETQYF
TRBJ2-5,.,TRBV6-6,.,13,TGTGCCAGCGTGAAGCGGCCCCAAGAGACCCAGTACTTC,CASVKRPQETQYF
TRBJ1-2,.,TRBV6-1,TRBD1,15,TGTGCCAGCAGTGAATTTTGGACAGGACCTTATGGCTACACCTTC,CASSEFWTGPYGYTF
TRBJ1-2,.,TRBV28,.,13,TGTGCCAGCAGTCCAACGGGGGGAATGGGCTACACCTTC,CASSPTGGMGYTF
TRBJ1-2,.,TRBV4-1,TRBD1,17,TGCGCCAGCAGCCAAGACCCGACAGGGACGCGGTCGTCAGGCTACACCTTC,CASSQDPTGTRSSGYTF
TRBJ2-3,.,TRBV19,.,13,TGTGCCAGTAGTTTGGCTCACACAGATACGCAGTATTTT,CASSLAHTDTQYF